This T cell receptor (beta chain) was sequenced for a study of blood T cells in healthy people across ages. Regarding this clonotype: The target antigen is unknown.

V was trimmed by 4 bases and J by 5 bases, leaving 13 bases between them. This CDR3 contains 13 residues. CDR1 is SQVTM, CDR2 ANQGSEA, per germline. Combining a sample-barcoded 5' primer with a J-beta primer mix, a second PCR ran for roughly 7 to 11 cycles. In TCRdb, the 5' RACE reads were re-called with MiXCR into one record per CDR3 protein. The data show approximately 1.5 million distinct CDR3 sequences, about 35% seen once. Study-level findings and limits: TCR beta diversity tracked closely with naive T cell percentage. Diversity of TCR beta per million T cells declined in a roughly linear way with age.

Isolation yielded PBMCs, at least 7 million per sample, in every case. Specimen: blood. The gene calls are TRBV29-1 and TRBJ2-3; weak D call: TRBD1 (6 bases). The TCR sequence derives from a woman aged 25 to 45 in good health. The CDR3 spells CSVGQGRRDTQYF. The CDR3 DNA reads TGCAGCGTTGGCCAGGGGCGCAGAGATACGCAGTATTTT.